One and the same sample provided the 11 T cell receptor beta chains below, sequenced in a study of breast tumors, draining lymph nodes, adjacent tissues. The lymph nodes were axillary draining lymph nodes from breast cancer patients. TCRdb re-called the multiplex PCR reads through MiXCR, storing one row per CDR3 protein. The sample includes 150,000 to 200,000 distinct CDR3 sequences, roughly a third seen only once; the top ten take about 3.9%. The material sequenced was axillary lymph node tissue. These receptors all stem from a female donor with breast cancer. Some clones in this sample may be carry-over from other donors' samples.

This clonotype was found many times. J is TRBJ2-1 and V is TRBV3-1; 9 nucleotides match TRBD2. J gave up 5 bases and V 4 bases, and 3 bases lay outside the gene matches. The CDR3 runs to 14 residues. CDR1 and CDR2 from the germline V gene are LGHDT and YNNKEL (reference sequence). CDR3 amino acids: CASSRREGHNEQFF. Written as DNA, the CDR3 is TGTGCCAGCAGCCGGCGGGAGGGCCACAATGAGCAGTTCTTC.

This clonotype has ten or more counts. V and J are TRBV18 and TRBJ2-6; either TRBD1 or TRBD2 may fit D (6 bases each). The CDR3 is 17 residues long. V lost 0 bases and J lost 4, with 13 bases in between. Germline CDR1 is KGHSH and CDR2 is LQKENI. CDR3 nucleotides: TGTGCCAGCTCACCACCTCCAAGGGGGGTCGGGGCCAACGTCCTGACTTTC. Translated, it gives CASSPPPRGVGANVLTF.

V and J are TRBV4-2 and TRBJ1-3; D not certain. CDR3 size: 16 residues. Per germline, CDR1 LGHNA and CDR2 YNFKEQ. Between the trimmed V and J ends, which lost 0 bases and 10 bases, there was a span of 19 bases. Here the CDR3 reads CASSQERASAGETIYF. The CDR3 bases are TGTGCCAGCAGCCAAGAAAGAGCTAGCGCCGGAGAGACCATATATTTT.

Regarding this clonotype: Given a much more abundant clone one base away, this may be a read error. The chain has TRBV7-3 and TRBJ1-2; 11 bases are a match to TRBD1. The CDR3 totals 16 residues. The germline CDR1 and CDR2 sequences are SGHTA and FQGTGA. CDR3 nucleotides: TGTGCCAGCAGCTCCTCCGGGACAGGGGGAATCTATGGCCACACCTTC. Its protein product is CASSSSGTGGIYGHTF. The entire variable domain, with the rest obtained from reference TRBV7-3 and TRBJ1-2, is as follows: GAGVSQTPSNKVTEKGKYVELRCDPISGHTALYWYRQSLGQGPEFLIYFQGTGAADDSGLPNDRFFAVRPEGSVSTLKIQRTERGDSAVYLCASSSSGTGGIYGHTFGSGTRLTVV.

As concerns this clonotype: This may arise from a read error, as a much more abundant clone is one base away. V usage is TRBV6-5 and J usage is TRBJ2-7; no clear D. Looked up from germline, CDR1 is MNHEY and CDR2 is SVGAGI. The CDR3 totals 13 residues. V lost 8 bases and J 1 base, leaving 12 bases between the germline ends. The CDR3 reads CASARSDSYEQYF. DNA for the CDR3: TGTGCCAGCGCCAGAAGCGATTCCTACGAGCAGTACTTC.

This clonotype has a handful of counts. The conserved final phenylalanine or tryptophan is absent from the CDR3, which likely points to a read error. The gene calls are TRBV20-1 and TRBJ1-5; D may be TRBD1 (5 bases). This CDR3 region has 13 residues. Germline V gene lookup returns CDR1 DFQATT and CDR2 SNEGSKA (reference sequence). The CDR3 sequence is CPSTDKGNQPQHG. The CDR3 DNA follows: TGCCCGAGCACGGACAAAGGGAATCAGCCCCAGCATGGT.

In this sample, this clonotype turned up a few times. The V and J genes are TRBV5-8 and TRBJ1-1, with no clear D. The V gene's germline CDR1 is SGHTS and CDR2 YDEGEE. V was cut by 0 bases and J by 1 base, with 4 bases left in between. The CDR3 has 13 amino acids. The CDR3 is CASSLDPNTEAFF. The CDR3 nucleotides are TGTGCCAGCAGCTTGGACCCGAACACTGAAGCTTTCTTT.

This clonotype was detected many times. The V gene is TRBV19, the J gene TRBJ1-5; 8 nucleotides agree with TRBD1. J lost 4 bases, V lost 2 bases, and 10 bases had no gene match. CDR1 and CDR2 (germline): LNHDA, SQIVND (reference sequence). There are 17 residues in the CDR3. This CDR3 is CASSIQGQGAFNQPQHF. The CDR3 nucleotides are TGTGCCAGTAGTATACAAGGGCAGGGGGCATTTAATCAGCCCCAGCATTTT.

In this sample, this clonotype turned up many times. The chain combines TRBV2 with TRBJ2-3; D might be TRBD1 or TRBD2, each matching 6 bases. The V and J ends lost 4 bases and 4 bases respectively, with 24 bases between them. Germline V gene sequence: CDR1 SNHLY, CDR2 FYNNEI. The CDR3 loop spans 18 amino acids. The CDR3 DNA is TGTGCCAGCAGTGTTTCGTTTGTAGGGGGGCAGGTCGCAGATACGCAGTATTTT. Translating it yields CASSVSFVGGQVADTQYF.

In its sample, this clonotype was seen many times. An end of the junction does not agree with germline; a read error may underlie this. This chain links TRBV7-3 with TRBJ2-6; 12 nucleotides agree with TRBD1. Germline CDR1 reads SGHTA; CDR2 reads FQGTGA. The length of the CDR3 is 19 residues. This chain's CDR3 is CASSSPRGTGGSGPNVLTF. CDR3 nucleotide sequence: TGTGCCAGCAGCTCCCCTCGGGGGACAGGGGGCTCTGGGCCCAACGTCCTGACTTTC.

This clonotype has at least ten counts. The chain links TRBV4-1 to TRBJ2-1; D is tentatively TRBD1 or TRBD2 (5 bases each). The V gene lost 3 bases and the J gene lost 10 bases, with 16 bases spanning the gap. The V gene's germline CDR1 is MGHRA and CDR2 YSYEKL. The length of the CDR3 is 14 residues. The CDR3 here is CASSQVGASREQFF. Written as DNA, the CDR3 is TGCGCCAGCAGCCAGGTCGGGGCGTCGAGGGAGCAGTTCTTC.